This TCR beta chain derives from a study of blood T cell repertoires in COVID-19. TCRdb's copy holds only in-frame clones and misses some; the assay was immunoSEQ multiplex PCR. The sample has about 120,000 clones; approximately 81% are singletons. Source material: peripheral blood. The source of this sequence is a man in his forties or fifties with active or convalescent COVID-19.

The CDR3 DNA reads TGCGCCAGCAGCCAAGATCCCGTACTCCGGGACAGGGGATCCGGGGCCAACGTCCTGACTTTC. The encoded protein is CASSQDPVLRDRGSGANVLTF. This chain joins TRBV4-1 and TRBJ2-6; 10 positions match TRBD1. Germline CDR1 MGHRA, CDR2 YSYEKL. J lost 4 bases, V lost 0 bases, and 15 bases had no gene match. This CDR3 spans 21 amino acids.